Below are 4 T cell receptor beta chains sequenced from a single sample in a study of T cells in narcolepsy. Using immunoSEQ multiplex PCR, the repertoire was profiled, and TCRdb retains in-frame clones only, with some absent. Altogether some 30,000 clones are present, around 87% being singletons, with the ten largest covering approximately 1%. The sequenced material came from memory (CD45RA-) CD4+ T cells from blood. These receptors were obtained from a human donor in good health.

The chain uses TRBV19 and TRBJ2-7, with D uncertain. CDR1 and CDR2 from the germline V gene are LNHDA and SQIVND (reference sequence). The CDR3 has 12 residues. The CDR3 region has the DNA TGTGCGGCCCGACGGACCGCCTACGAGCAGTACTTC. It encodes CAARRTAYEQYF.

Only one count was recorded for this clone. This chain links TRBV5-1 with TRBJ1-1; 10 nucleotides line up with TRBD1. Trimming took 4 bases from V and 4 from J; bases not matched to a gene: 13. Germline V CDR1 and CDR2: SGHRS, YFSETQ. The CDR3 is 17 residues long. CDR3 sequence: CASSLTGTGEDGTEAFF. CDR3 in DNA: TGCGCCAGCAGCCTCACCGGGACAGGGGAAGATGGCACTGAAGCTTTCTTT.

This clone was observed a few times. CDR3 sequence: CASSQDPNYGYTF. CDR3 nucleotide sequence: TGTGCCAGCAGCCAAGACCCCAACTATGGCTACACCTTC. The chain carries TRBV16 and TRBJ1-2; no definite D call. Germline V gene data show CDR1 as KGHSY and CDR2 as FQNENV. The CDR3 consists of 13 residues. Trimming left V 2 bases short and J 2 bases short, with 6 bases between. Filled out from reference TRBV16 and TRBJ1-2, the complete variable domain reads GEEVAQTPKHLVRGEGQKAKLYCAPIKGHSYVFWYQQVLKNEFKFLISFQNENVFDETGMPKERFSAKCLPNSPCSLEIQATKLEDSAVYFCASSQDPNYGYTFGSGTRLTVV.

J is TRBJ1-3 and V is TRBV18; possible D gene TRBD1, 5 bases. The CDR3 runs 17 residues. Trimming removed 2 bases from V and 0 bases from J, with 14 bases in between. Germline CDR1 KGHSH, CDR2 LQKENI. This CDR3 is CASSPVGTFGSGNTIYF. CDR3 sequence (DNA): TGTGCCAGCTCACCAGTGGGGACGTTCGGCTCTGGAAACACCATATATTTT.